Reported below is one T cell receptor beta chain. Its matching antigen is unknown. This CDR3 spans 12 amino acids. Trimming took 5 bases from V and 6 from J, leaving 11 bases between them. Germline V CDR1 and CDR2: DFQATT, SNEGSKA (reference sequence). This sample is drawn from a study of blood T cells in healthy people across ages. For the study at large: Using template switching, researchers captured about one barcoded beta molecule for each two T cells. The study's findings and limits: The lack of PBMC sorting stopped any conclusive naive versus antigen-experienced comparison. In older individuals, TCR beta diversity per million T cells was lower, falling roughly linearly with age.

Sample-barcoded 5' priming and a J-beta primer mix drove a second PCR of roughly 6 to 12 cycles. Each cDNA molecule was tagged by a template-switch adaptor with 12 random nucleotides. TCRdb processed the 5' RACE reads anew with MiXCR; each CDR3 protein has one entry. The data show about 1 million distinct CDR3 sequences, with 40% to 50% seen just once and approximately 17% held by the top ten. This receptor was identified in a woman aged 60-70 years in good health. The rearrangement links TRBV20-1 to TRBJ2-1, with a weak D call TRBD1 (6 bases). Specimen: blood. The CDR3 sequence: CSAGVGGNEQFF. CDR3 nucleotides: TGCAGTGCTGGCGTAGGGGGCAATGAGCAGTTCTTC.